This T cell receptor beta chain was captured in a study of blood T cell repertoires in COVID-19. Generated by immunoSEQ multiplex PCR, the TCRdb table keeps only in-frame clones and is missing some. The sample includes 110,000 or so clones, 75% to 90% of them seen just once. The length of the CDR3 is 13 residues. In germline, CDR1 is SGHTA, CDR2 FQGNSA. Trimming cost V 5 bases and J 6 bases, with 11 bases left between them. This rearrangement joins TRBV7-2 to TRBJ2-1; D is undetermined. The receptor was isolated from a human donor in a cohort sampled during active COVID-19. The sample consisted of peripheral blood. The CDR3 region is CASSGSSSNEQFF. CDR3 nucleotide sequence: TGTGCCAGCAGCGGGTCTTCTAGCAATGAGCAGTTCTTC.